The 6 T cell receptor beta chains below all came from one sample that was sequenced in a study of T cells in Graves' hyperthyroidism and ophthalmopathy. Researchers amplified the TCR beta CDR3 regions from RNA transcripts. The TCR CDR3 was amplified in a first-round RT-PCR using the HTBI primer set. TCRdb processed the multiplex PCR reads anew with MiXCR; each CDR3 protein has one entry. The sample contains around 500,000 distinct CDR3 sequences, 14% of which appear only once. The sample was blood. These TCRs come from a woman aged 40 to 50 with Graves' hyperthyroidism.

This clonotype was seen more than once but under ten times. A much larger clone differs by one base, so this may be a read error. Because the CDR3 is missing its conserved closing phenylalanine or tryptophan, this is likely a read error. This chain uses TRBV20-1 with TRBJ2-7; D remains unclear. Germline CDR1 is DFQATT and CDR2 is SNEGSKA (reference sequence). V shed 1 base and J shed 6 bases, with 10 bases lying between them. The CDR3 contains 12 residues. The chain's CDR3 is CSARGDLGEQYL. The CDR3 DNA follows: TGCAGTGCTAGAGGAGACTTAGGCGAGCAGTACCTC.

This clonotype was counted many times. CDR3 nucleotides: TGTGCCAGCAGTTCTGACAGGGGTTATGGCTACACCTTC. Translated: CASSSDRGYGYTF. The rearrangement uses TRBV7-2 and TRBJ1-2; 8 bases match TRBD1. Germline lookup yields CDR1 SGHTA and CDR2 FQGNSA. The CDR3 extends over 13 amino acids. J gave up 5 bases and V 6 bases, and 5 bases lay outside the gene matches.

V gene TRBV11-2 combines with J gene TRBJ2-1; 9 nucleotides line up with TRBD2. This CDR3 spans 16 amino acids. V shed 3 bases and J 6 bases; nucleotides not matched to a gene: 9. Germline V gene sequence: CDR1 SGHAT, CDR2 FQNNGV. The DNA for the CDR3 is TGTGCCAGCAGCTTTTCTCCCCGCGGGAGGGCCAATGAGCAGTTCTTC. Translating gives CASSFSPRGRANEQFF.

CDR3 in DNA: TGCAGTGCGCTACTAGCGGGGATGAAAGAGACCCAGTACTTC. Translated: CSALLAGMKETQYF. This chain uses TRBV20-1 with TRBJ2-5; TRBD2 aligns across 10 bases. With 6 bases clipped from V and 3 bases from J, the junction kept 7 bases outside the gene matches. Germline-derived CDR1 and CDR2 are DFQATT and SNEGSKA (reference sequence). The CDR3 totals 14 residues.

This clonotype was picked up many times. The chain carries TRBV6-1 and TRBJ2-7; 9 bases match TRBD2. This CDR3 has 15 amino acids. V shed 6 bases and J 2 bases; nucleotides not matched to a gene: 8. The germline V gene has CDR1 MNHNS and CDR2 SASEGT. CDR3 in amino acids: CASSKAGGPTYEQYF. The CDR3 bases are TGTGCCAGCAGCAAGGCGGGGGGGCCCACCTACGAGCAGTACTTC.

Many counts were recorded for this clonotype. CDR3 DNA: TGTGCCACCAAACTGAGCGGGACTGCAGATACGCAGTATTTT. Translation: CATKLSGTADTQYF. The chain carries TRBV14 and TRBJ2-3, with 7 bases that match TRBD2. With V trimmed by 10 bases and J by 4 bases, 11 bases remained unmatched. This CDR3 is 14 amino acids long. Looked up from germline, CDR1 is SGHDN and CDR2 is FVKESK. The complete variable domain, with remaining parts taken from reference TRBV14 and TRBJ2-3, reads EAGVTQFPSHSVIEKGQTVTLRCDPISGHDNLYWYRRVMGKEIKFLLHFVKESKQDESGMPNNRFLAERTGGTYSTLKVQPAELEDSGVYFCATKLSGTADTQYFGPGTRLTVL.